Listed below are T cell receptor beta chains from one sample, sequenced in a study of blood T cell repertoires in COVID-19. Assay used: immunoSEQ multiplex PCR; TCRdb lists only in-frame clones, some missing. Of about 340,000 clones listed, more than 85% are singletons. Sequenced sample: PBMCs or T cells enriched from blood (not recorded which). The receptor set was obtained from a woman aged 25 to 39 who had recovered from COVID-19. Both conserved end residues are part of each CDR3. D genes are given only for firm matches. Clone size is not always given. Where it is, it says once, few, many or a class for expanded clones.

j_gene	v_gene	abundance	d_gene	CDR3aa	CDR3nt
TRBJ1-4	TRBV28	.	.	CASSLSDWGEKLFF	TGTGCCAGCAGCCTTTCGGACTGGGGTGAAAAACTGTTTTTT
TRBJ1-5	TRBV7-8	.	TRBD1	CASSLGYRGERNQPQHF	TGTGCCAGCAGCTTAGGGTACAGGGGAGAACGGAATCAGCCCCAGCATTTT
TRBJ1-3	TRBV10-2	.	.	CASSEPGSGNTIYF	TGCGCCAGCAGTGAACCAGGCTCTGGAAACACCATATATTTT
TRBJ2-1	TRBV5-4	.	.	CASIKRGTTAYNEQFF	TGTGCCAGCATCAAGAGGGGGACTACGGCCTACAATGAGCAGTTCTTC
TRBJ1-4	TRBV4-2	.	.	CASSQELRTNEKLFF	TGTGCCAGCAGCCAAGAACTGAGGACTAATGAAAAACTGTTTTTT
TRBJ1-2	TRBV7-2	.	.	CASSPMTVNYGYTF	TGTGCCAGCAGCCCCATGACAGTTAACTATGGCTACACCTTC
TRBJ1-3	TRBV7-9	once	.	CASSLLPRAGSGNTIYF	TGTGCCAGCAGCTTACTCCCCAGGGCAGGCTCTGGAAACACCATATATTTT
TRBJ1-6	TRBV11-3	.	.	CASSPSSARGSPLHF	TGTGCCAGCAGCCCGTCTTCGGCGAGGGGGTCACCCCTCCACTTT
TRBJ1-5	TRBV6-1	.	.	CASSESEQGNQPQHF	TGTGCCAGCAGTGAATCGGAACAGGGAAATCAGCCCCAGCATTTT
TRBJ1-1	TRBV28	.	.	CASSDIRLHTEAFF	TGTGCCAGCAGTGATATCCGACTTCACACTGAAGCTTTCTTT
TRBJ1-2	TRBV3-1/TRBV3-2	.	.	CASSPPGVLGGYTF	TGTGCCAGCAGCCCCCCAGGGGTCCTCGGTGGCTACACCTTC
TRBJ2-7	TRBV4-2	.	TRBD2	CASSQASGGNEQYF	TGTGCCAGCAGCCAAGCTAGCGGGGGGAACGAGCAGTACTTC
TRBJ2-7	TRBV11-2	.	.	CASSPLGPMLREQYF	TGTGCCAGCAGCCCTTTAGGTCCGATGTTGAGGGAGCAGTACTTC
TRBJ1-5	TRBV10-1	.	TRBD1	CASSDASDRENQPQHF	TGCGCCAGCAGTGACGCCTCGGACAGGGAGAATCAGCCCCAGCATTTT
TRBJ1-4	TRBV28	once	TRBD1	CASRPGQPSYGKLFF	TGTGCCAGCAGACCGGGACAGCCCTCGTACGGAAAACTGTTTTTT
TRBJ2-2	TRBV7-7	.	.	CASSLGTSATGELFF	TGTGCTAGCAGCTTGGGGACTTCCGCCACCGGGGAGCTGTTTTTT
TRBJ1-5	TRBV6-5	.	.	CASKASNQPQHF	TGTGCCAGCAAAGCTTCCAATCAGCCCCAGCATTTT
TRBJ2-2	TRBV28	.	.	CASKGRPPGELFF	TGTGCCAGCAAGGGGCGGCCCCCCGGGGAGCTGTTTTTT
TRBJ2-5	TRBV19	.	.	CASSMITKETQYF	TGTGCCAGTAGTATGATTACAAAAGAGACCCAGTACTTC
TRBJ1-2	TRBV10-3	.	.	CAISDGGGRDYGYTF	TGTGCCATCAGTGACGGCGGGGGCAGGGACTATGGCTACACCTTC
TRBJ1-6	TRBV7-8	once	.	CASSPVTSGSPLHF	TGTGCCAGCAGCCCGGTAACCTCGGGATCACCCCTCCACTTT
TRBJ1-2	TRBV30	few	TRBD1	CAWSPFSGTGINYGYTF	TGTGCCTGGAGTCCATTCTCCGGGACAGGCATTAACTATGGCTACACCTTC
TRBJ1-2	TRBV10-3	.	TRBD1	CAISTGYGYTF	TGTGCCATTTCGACAGGGTATGGCTACACCTTC
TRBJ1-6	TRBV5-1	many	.	CASRDQGDSPLHF	TGCGCCAGCAGGGACCAGGGTGATTCACCCCTCCACTTT
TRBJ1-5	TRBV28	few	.	CASSLRQPQHF	TGTGCCAGCAGTTTGAGGCAGCCCCAGCATTTT
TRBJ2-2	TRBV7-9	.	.	CASSLQDYGELFF	TGTGCCAGCAGCTTACAGGACTACGGGGAGCTGTTTTTT
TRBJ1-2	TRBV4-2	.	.	CASSQGGGAGWGGYTF	TGTGCCAGCAGCCAAGGGGGAGGGGCAGGCTGGGGAGGCTACACCTTC
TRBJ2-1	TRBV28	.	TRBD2	CASSLTGTIYNEQFF	TGTGCCAGCAGTCTTACCGGGACTATCTACAATGAGCAGTTCTTC
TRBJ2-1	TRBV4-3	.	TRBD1	CASSQENPGQGAFADYNEQFF	TGCGCCAGCAGCCAAGAAAATCCGGGACAGGGGGCATTTGCGGACTACAATGAGCAGTTCTTC
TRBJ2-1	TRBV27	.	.	CASSLTGGAGVNNEQFF	TGTGCCAGCAGTTTGACAGGGGGAGCGGGAGTGAACAATGAGCAGTTCTTC
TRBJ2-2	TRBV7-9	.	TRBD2	CASSPGLALTGELFF	TGTGCCAGCAGCCCGGGACTAGCCCTCACCGGGGAGCTGTTTTTT
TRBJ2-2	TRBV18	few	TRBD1	CASSLGQGGTGELFF	TGTGCCAGCTCATTAGGACAGGGAGGCACCGGGGAGCTGTTTTTT
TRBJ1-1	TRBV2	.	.	CASKWKGDTEAFF	TGTGCCAGCAAGTGGAAGGGAGACACTGAAGCTTTCTTT
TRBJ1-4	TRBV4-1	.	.	CASSPSLLATNEKLFF	TGCGCCAGCAGCCCGAGCCTCCTTGCAACTAATGAAAAACTGTTTTTT
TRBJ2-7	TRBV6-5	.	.	CASSLLKRGEQYF	TGTGCCAGCAGTTTACTGAAAAGGGGCGAGCAGTACTTC
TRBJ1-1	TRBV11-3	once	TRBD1	CASSQDSGGTEAFF	TGTGCCAGCAGCCAAGATTCAGGGGGCACTGAAGCTTTCTTT
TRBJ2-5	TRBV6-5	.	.	CASSHGIGAETQYF	TGTGCCAGCAGCCACGGGATAGGCGCAGAGACCCAGTACTTC
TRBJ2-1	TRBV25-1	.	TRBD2	CASRRPSGPSNEQFF	TGTGCCAGCCGGCGTCCTAGCGGGCCAAGTAATGAGCAGTTCTTC
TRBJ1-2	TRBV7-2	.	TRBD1	CASSTRQGARGRYTF	TGTGCCAGCAGCACCCGACAGGGGGCGCGAGGTCGCTACACCTTC
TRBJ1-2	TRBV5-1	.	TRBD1	CASSTGTGYGYTF	TGCGCCAGCTCCACCGGGACAGGCTATGGCTACACCTTC
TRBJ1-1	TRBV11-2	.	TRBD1	CASSLAGGSTEAFF	TGTGCCAGCAGCTTGGCAGGGGGCTCCACTGAAGCTTTCTTT
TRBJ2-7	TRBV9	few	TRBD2	CASSVENGRMGYEQYF	TGTGCCAGCAGCGTAGAAAACGGGAGGATGGGTTACGAGCAGTACTTC
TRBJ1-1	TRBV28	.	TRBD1	CASMPTGPPEAFF	TGTGCCAGCATGCCGACAGGGCCTCCTGAAGCTTTCTTT
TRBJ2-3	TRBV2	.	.	CASTKGWSGADTQYF	TGTGCCAGCACCAAGGGGTGGAGTGGGGCAGATACGCAGTATTTT
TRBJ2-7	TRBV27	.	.	CASRILQGGDRGEQYF	TGTGCCAGCAGGATTCTACAGGGGGGGGATCGGGGCGAGCAGTACTTC
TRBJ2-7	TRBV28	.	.	CASSYWPSPYEQYF	TGTGCCAGCAGTTATTGGCCTAGCCCCTACGAGCAGTACTTC
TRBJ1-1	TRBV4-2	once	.	CASSQDSGHRNTEAFF	TGTGCCAGCAGCCAAGATTCGGGACACCGAAACACTGAAGCTTTCTTT
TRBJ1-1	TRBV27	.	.	CASSLTGGSTEAFF	TGTGCCAGCAGTCTAACCGGGGGTAGCACTGAAGCTTTCTTT
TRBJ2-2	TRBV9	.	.	CASSPRTANTGELFF	TGTGCCAGCAGCCCCCGGACAGCGAACACCGGGGAGCTGTTTTTT
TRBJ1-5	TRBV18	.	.	CASSPQRLGSNQPQHF	TGTGCCAGCTCGCCTCAGAGGCTAGGTAGCAATCAGCCCCAGCATTTT
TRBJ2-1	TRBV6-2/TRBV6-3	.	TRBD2	CASSYSRYGLAPSYNEQFF	TGTGCCAGCAGTTACTCACGATATGGACTAGCGCCCTCCTACAATGAGCAGTTCTTC
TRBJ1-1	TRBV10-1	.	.	CASDRQPNTEAFF	TGCGCCAGCGACCGACAGCCGAACACTGAAGCTTTCTTT
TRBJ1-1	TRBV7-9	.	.	CASSTQHKTTGAFF	TGTGCCAGCAGCACACAACACAAAACCACCGGGGCTTTCTTT
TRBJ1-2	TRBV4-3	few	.	CASSQDLGLTGYGYTF	TGCGCCAGCAGCCAAGATCTAGGCCTTACGGGCTATGGCTACACCTTC
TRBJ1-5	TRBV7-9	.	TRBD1	CASSIQGVGQPQHF	TGTGCCAGCAGCATACAGGGGGTCGGACAGCCCCAGCATTTT